One sample yielded the 19 T cell receptor beta chains listed below, sequenced in a study of graft-versus-host responses after intestinal transplantation. TCRdb keeps only in-frame clones here, not all; method: immunoSEQ multiplex PCR. This sample has 100,000 or so clones, with 80% to 95% found just once. No antigen has been identified for these receptors. The sequencing used unstimulated CD4+ T cells sorted from spleen or lymph node cells, collected before intestinal transplant. The receptor source for this set is a human donor who received an intestinal transplant.

This chain joins TRBV5-4 and TRBJ2-7, with 7 bases lining up with TRBD1. CDR3 size: 15 residues. From germline, CDR1 is SGHNT and CDR2 YYREEE (reference sequence). Trimming took 2 bases from V and 2 from J; bases not matched to a gene: 7. DNA of the CDR3: TGTGCCAGCAGCTTAGGGAGACAGGGCCCCTACGAGCAGTACTTC. This encodes CASSLGRQGPYEQYF.

The CDR3 spells CASSSRTGGTEAFF. The CDR3 nucleotides are TGTGCCAGCAGTTCAAGGACAGGGGGCACTGAAGCTTTCTTT. The chain couples TRBV6-5 to TRBJ1-1; 10 nucleotides line up with TRBD1. Germline lookup yields CDR1 MNHEY and CDR2 SVGAGI. The CDR3 spans 14 residues. Losses at the gene ends were 4 bases for V and 4 bases for J; bases not matched to a gene: 3.

The J gene is TRBJ1-2, the V gene TRBV4-3; TRBD1 matches at 7 bases. The junction had 6 bases not matched to a gene; V was cut back by 1 base and J by 4 bases. The CDR3 is made up of 15 amino acids. CDR1 and CDR2 (germline): LGHNA, YSLEER. This CDR3 is CASSQGRQGLYGYTF. CDR3 nucleotide sequence: TGCGCCAGCAGCCAAGGAAGACAGGGTCTCTATGGCTACACCTTC.

This chain uses TRBV6-5 with TRBJ1-1; 8 bases map to TRBD1. With 3 bases clipped from V and 6 bases from J, the junction kept 12 bases outside the gene matches. The V gene's germline CDR1 is MNHEY and CDR2 SVGAGI. CDR3 length equals 16 residues. DNA of the CDR3: TGTGCCAGCAGTTATGTCCTCGGACAGGGAAGGTCTGAAGCTTTCTTT. Amino acid sequence: CASSYVLGQGRSEAFF.

This clone has a single count. Other DNA sequences in the same sample also yield this CDR3. The rearrangement uses TRBV5-1 and TRBJ2-5, with 7 positions matching TRBD1. This CDR3 is 14 amino acids long. Germline CDR1 and CDR2: SGHRS and YFSETQ. J gave up 1 base and V 0 bases, and 0 bases lay outside the gene matches. The CDR3 loop is CASSLGDSQETQYF. CDR3 nucleotides: TGCGCCAGCAGCTTGGGGGACAGCCAAGAGACCCAGTACTTC.

The chain has TRBV6-6 and TRBJ1-5; no reliable D call. CDR1 MNHNY and CDR2 SVGAGI come from the germline V gene (reference sequence). V shed 6 bases and J shed 3 bases, with 15 bases lying between them. The CDR3 is 15 amino acids. The CDR3 protein is CASSPTYAFNQPQHF. CDR3 nucleotides: TGTGCCAGCAGCCCCACTTATGCGTTCAATCAGCCCCAGCATTTT.

The V and J genes are TRBV13 and TRBJ2-6; the D gene is possibly TRBD2 (6 bases). Germline V gene data show CDR1 as PRHDT and CDR2 as FYEKMQ (reference sequence). Trimming took 0 bases from V and 1 from J, leaving 10 bases between them. The CDR3 sequence is 17 residues long. The CDR3 DNA sequence: TGTGCCAGCAGCTTAGGCCCGGGGAGGTCTGGGGCCAACGTCCTGACTTTC. Encoded protein: CASSLGPGRSGANVLTF.

The CDR3 bases are TGTGCCAGCAGCCCCAGGGTCGACTTGTATGGCTACACCTTC. Translated: CASSPRVDLYGYTF. This sequence joins TRBV7-2 and TRBJ1-2, with a possible D match to TRBD1 (5 bases). The CDR3 covers 14 residues. Trimming pared 5 bases from V and 5 bases from J, leaving 15 bases between. Germline V gives CDR1 SGHTA, CDR2 FQGNSA.

The CDR3 is CSTRSSDGYTF. The CDR3 DNA reads TGCAGTACTCGCTCCTCGGATGGCTACACCTTC. J is TRBJ1-2 and V is TRBV20-1; the D is unclear. Germline V lookup: CDR1 DFQATT, CDR2 SNEGSKA (reference sequence). The V and J ends lost 8 bases and 6 bases respectively, with 13 bases between them. The CDR3 runs to 11 residues.

Only one count was recorded for this clone. V gene TRBV5-1 combines with J gene TRBJ2-4, with D tentatively TRBD2 (6 bases). This CDR3 contains 16 residues. Per germline, CDR1 SGHRS and CDR2 YFSETQ. Between the trimmed V and J ends, which lost 0 bases and 2 bases, there was a span of 12 bases. The CDR3 DNA reads TGCGCCAGCAGCTTGGAGGCGGGGTTGACCAAAAACATTCAGTACTTC. It encodes CASSLEAGLTKNIQYF.

CDR3 nucleotides: TGTGCCAGCAGCCAGACCCTGGGGGCGGGAGTTCCAGATACGCAGTATTTT. It translates to CASSQTLGAGVPDTQYF. V gene TRBV4-2 combines with J gene TRBJ2-3, with D possibly being TRBD2 (7 bases). With 3 bases removed from V and 4 bases from J, the gap between germline ends came to 20 bases. There are 17 residues in the CDR3. CDR1 and CDR2 (germline): LGHNA, YNFKEQ.

The sample holds one count of this clone. The genes are TRBV5-4 and TRBJ2-1; 9 bases fit TRBD1. Trimming took 4 bases from V and 4 from J; bases not matched to a gene: 6. The V gene's germline CDR1 is SGHNT and CDR2 YYREEE (reference sequence). CDR3 length: 15 amino acids. The CDR3 sequence: CASSIRDRVYNEQFF. As DNA, the CDR3 is TGTGCCAGCAGCATCCGGGACAGGGTGTACAATGAGCAGTTCTTC.

The chain combines TRBV28 with TRBJ2-3; D might be TRBD2 (7 bases). Looked up from germline, CDR1 is MDHEN and CDR2 is SYDVKM. The ends were cut back, 1 base at V and 5 bases at J, with 13 bases in the middle. The CDR3 length is 15 residues. CDR3 nucleotides: TGTGCCAGCAGTTTATTTTCGGGGGGCCGAGATACGCAGTATTTT. It codes for CASSLFSGGRDTQYF.

The chain carries TRBV6-6 and TRBJ2-6, with D possibly being TRBD2 (5 bases). The V and J ends lost 6 bases and 1 base respectively, with 13 bases between them. The CDR3 covers 16 residues. Germline loops: CDR1 MNHNY, CDR2 SVGAGI (reference sequence). CDR3 nucleotides: TGTGCCAGCAGCCTGGATAGAGGGTCTGGGGCCAACGTCCTGACTTTC. This gives the protein CASSLDRGSGANVLTF.

The chain employs TRBV5-4 and TRBJ2-1; TRBD1 agrees at 8 bases. This CDR3 region has 15 residues. V lost 3 bases and J lost 0; bases outside the gene matches: 2. The germline V gene has CDR1 SGHNT and CDR2 YYREEE (reference sequence). The CDR3: CASSWTGISYNEQFF. In nucleotides, the CDR3 is TGTGCCAGCAGCTGGACAGGGATCTCCTACAATGAGCAGTTCTTC.

J is TRBJ2-3 and V is TRBV2; 8 bases map to TRBD1. There are 15 residues in the CDR3. Germline V gene data show CDR1 as SNHLY and CDR2 as FYNNEI. V gave up 8 bases and J gave up 1 base; unmatched junction bases: 8. CDR3 nucleotides: TGTGCCAGCCGAAATTCAGGGGGCGGCACAGATACGCAGTATTTT. This encodes CASRNSGGGTDTQYF.

The V gene is TRBV5-5, the J gene TRBJ2-1, with TRBD2 identical over 11 bases. The V and J ends lost 3 bases and 8 bases, in that order; junction bases with no gene match: 4. CDR1 SGHKS and CDR2 YYEKEE come from the germline V gene (reference sequence). The CDR3 runs 14 residues. The CDR3 protein is CASSYSGGVYEQFF. The CDR3 region has the DNA TGTGCCAGCAGCTATAGCGGGGGGGTATATGAGCAGTTCTTC.

The chain links TRBV7-6 to TRBJ2-7, with a tentative D call TRBD1 (6 bases). Germline assignment: CDR1 SGHVS and CDR2 FNYEAQ. This CDR3 is 14 amino acids long. Trimming removed 5 bases at V and 1 base at J, with 12 bases between. This CDR3 is CASSPQDRSYEQYF. In DNA form, the CDR3 reads TGTGCCAGCAGCCCTCAAGACAGGTCCTACGAGCAGTACTTC.

This clone has a handful of counts. V and J are TRBV19 and TRBJ2-3; D perhaps matches TRBD1 (6 bases). Germline V lookup: CDR1 LNHDA, CDR2 SQIVND (reference sequence). This CDR3 has 15 residues. Deletions cut 5 bases from V and 2 bases from J, with 14 bases between. The CDR3 here is CASSLGQQPTDTQYF. The CDR3 region has the DNA TGTGCCAGTAGTTTAGGACAGCAACCCACAGATACGCAGTATTTT.